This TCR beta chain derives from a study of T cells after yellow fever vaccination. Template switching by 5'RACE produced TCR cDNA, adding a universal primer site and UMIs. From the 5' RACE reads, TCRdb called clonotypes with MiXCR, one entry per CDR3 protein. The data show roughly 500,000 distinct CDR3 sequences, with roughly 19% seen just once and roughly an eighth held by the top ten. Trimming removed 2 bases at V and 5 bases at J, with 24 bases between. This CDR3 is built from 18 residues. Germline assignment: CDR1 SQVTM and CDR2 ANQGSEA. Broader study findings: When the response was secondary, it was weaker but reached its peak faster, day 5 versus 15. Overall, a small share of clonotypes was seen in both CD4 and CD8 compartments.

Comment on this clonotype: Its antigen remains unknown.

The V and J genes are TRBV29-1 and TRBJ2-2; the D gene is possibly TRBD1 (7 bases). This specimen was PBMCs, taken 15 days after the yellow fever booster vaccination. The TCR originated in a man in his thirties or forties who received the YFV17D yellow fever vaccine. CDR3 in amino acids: CSVEFSDLGAGGTGELFF. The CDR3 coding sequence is TGCAGCGTTGAATTTAGTGACTTGGGGGCAGGGGGGACCGGGGAGCTGTTTTTT.